The 8 T cell receptor beta chains reported below all come from one sample, sequenced in a study of response to subunit inactivated influenza vaccine. TCRdb re-called the RT-PCR reads through MiXCR, storing one row per CDR3 protein. The profile covers 500,000 to 550,000 distinct CDR3 sequences, with around 8% appearing a single time and about an eighth taken by the ten largest. This material consisted of PBMCs from blood, taken around 2 years after vaccination. The receptor source for this set is a man between 50 and 69 years old who received an inactivated influenza vaccine.

This clonotype has more than one count but fewer than ten. The CDR3 does not end in the conserved phenylalanine or tryptophan, so this is likely a read error. The rearrangement uses TRBV10-3 and TRBJ2-2; 7 nucleotides match TRBD2. Germline CDR1 and CDR2: ENHRY and SYGVKD. Trimming took 6 bases from V and 2 from J; bases not matched to a gene: 3. The CDR3 is 14 amino acids. CDR3 protein: CAIRASGNTGELFS. As DNA, the CDR3 is TGTGCCATCAGAGCTAGCGGTAACACCGGGGAGCTGTTTTCT.

This clonotype was detected only a few times. In DNA form, the CDR3 reads TGTGCCAGCAGCTTAAGGCAGGGGGGGAACACCGGGGAGCTGTTTTTT. Its protein is CASSLRQGGNTGELFF. V is TRBV7-2 and J is TRBJ2-2; possible D gene TRBD1, 7 bases. Trimming left V 2 bases short and J 1 base short, with 11 bases between. Germline loops: CDR1 SGHTA, CDR2 FQGNSA. CDR3 length: 16 residues.

The V call is TRBV11-2, the J call TRBJ1-4; D not certain. The CDR3 consists of 13 residues. CDR1 is SGHAT, CDR2 FQNNGV, per germline. V dropped 5 bases and J dropped 2 bases, with 6 bases sitting between them. CDR3 residues: CASSASTNEKLFF. The CDR3 DNA reads TGTGCCAGCAGCGCCAGTACTAATGAAAAACTGTTTTTT.

This rearrangement joins TRBV20-1 to TRBJ2-7; D gene unclear. This CDR3 contains 11 residues. The germline V and J ends were trimmed by 3 bases and 4 bases, with 7 bases remaining between them. Germline V gene lookup returns CDR1 DFQATT and CDR2 SNEGSKA (reference sequence). CDR3 protein: CSASPRYEQYF. Here the CDR3 DNA reads TGCAGTGCTAGCCCCCGTTACGAGCAGTACTTC.

The sample holds a few counts of this clonotype. J is TRBJ2-3 and V is TRBV7-8; 8 bases align to TRBD2. CDR1 is SGHVS, CDR2 FQNEAQ, per germline. V lost 1 base and J lost 5; bases outside the gene matches: 8. This CDR3 comprises 16 residues. The CDR3 bases are TGTGCCAGCAGCTTAGGGGGACTAGGTTATCGAGATACGCAGTATTTT. It yields the protein CASSLGGLGYRDTQYF.

The genes are TRBV7-8 and TRBJ2-5, with D possibly TRBD1 on 5 matching bases. The CDR3 runs to 14 residues. Trimming removed 6 bases at V and 5 bases at J, with 16 bases between. CDR1 SGHVS and CDR2 FQNEAQ come from the germline V gene. The CDR3 loop reads CASSHYQGSETQYF. DNA of the CDR3: TGTGCCAGCAGTCATTATCAGGGATCCGAGACCCAGTACTTC.

In this sample, this clonotype turned up many times. The chain carries TRBV7-9 and TRBJ2-3; TRBD2 matches 8 bases. CDR1 SEHNR and CDR2 FQNEAQ come from the germline V gene (reference sequence). CDR3 length: 14 residues. The V gene end was trimmed by 1 base and the J gene end by 4 bases; junction bases not matched to a gene: 1. CDR3 region: CASSLVAGSDTQYF. The CDR3 DNA sequence: TGTGCCAGCAGCTTAGTAGCGGGATCAGATACGCAGTATTTT.

This clonotype was seen a few times. The CDR3, as DNA: TGTGCCAGCAGCTTAATCGGGGACTGGGGCTACACCTTC. This encodes CASSLIGDWGYTF. The chain links TRBV7-2 to TRBJ1-2; D is perhaps TRBD1 (5 bases). Trimming pared 2 bases from V and 8 bases from J, leaving 12 bases between. CDR3 length: 13 residues. CDR1 is SGHTA, CDR2 FQGNSA, per germline.